The 20 T cell receptor beta chains below all came from one sample that was sequenced in a study of T cell responses to AZD1222 COVID-19 vaccine. Clones were sequenced by immunoSEQ multiplex PCR, and TCRdb holds only the in-frame ones, with some missing. In the table there are some 190,000 clones, about 90% of which are singletons. Sequencing used peripheral blood, obtained 28 days after the second AZD1222 dose. The receptors shown here come from an adult who received the AZD1222 COVID-19 vaccine.

This chain uses TRBV11-2 with TRBJ1-6; D unresolved. V lost 7 bases, J lost 5 bases, and 15 bases lay in between. The length of the CDR3 is 15 residues. Germline V gene sequence: CDR1 SGHAT, CDR2 FQNNGV. This chain's CDR3 is CASTKTSNHNSPLHF. DNA for the CDR3: TGTGCCAGCACTAAGACATCGAACCATAATTCACCCCTCCACTTT.

V gene TRBV2 combines with J gene TRBJ1-5, with D perhaps TRBD1 (5 bases). Germline CDR1 is SNHLY and CDR2 is FYNNEI. V lost 5 bases, J lost 3 bases, and 11 bases lay in between. There are 14 residues in the CDR3. The CDR3 here is CASSRDGVNQPQHF. Here the CDR3 DNA reads TGTGCCAGCAGTAGGGACGGAGTCAATCAGCCCCAGCATTTT.

The rearrangement uses TRBV11-2 and TRBJ2-6; D remains unclear. The CDR3 spans 15 residues. V was cut by 1 base and J by 1 base, with 5 bases left in between. Germline CDR1 is SGHAT and CDR2 is FQNNGV. The DNA for the CDR3 is TGTGCCAGCAGCTTAGGGAGATCTGGGGCCAACGTCCTGACTTTC. Amino acid sequence: CASSLGRSGANVLTF.

This chain uses TRBV19 with TRBJ2-2; D is possibly TRBD1 (5 bases). V was trimmed by 4 bases and J by 4 bases, leaving 10 bases between them. The CDR3 spans 14 residues. The germline CDR1 and CDR2 sequences are LNHDA and SQIVND (reference sequence). The CDR3 DNA is TGTGCCAGTAGTAGCAGGGTGTCCACCGGGGAGCTGTTTTTT. Translation: CASSSRVSTGELFF.

A single count supports this clone. This sequence joins TRBV7-2 and TRBJ2-7; TRBD2 matches 7 bases. Germline loops: CDR1 SGHTA, CDR2 FQGNSA. The V gene end was trimmed by 5 bases and the J gene end by 8 bases; junction bases not matched to a gene: 15. The CDR3 has 15 residues. As DNA, the CDR3 is TGTGCCAGCAGCCCGGGAGGAATAGGGACCGTTCAGCAGTACTTC. Its protein product is CASSPGGIGTVQQYF.

The chain has TRBV6-1 and TRBJ1-3; D gene uncertain. The CDR3 covers 15 residues. CDR1 is MNHNS, CDR2 SASEGT, per germline. Between the trimmed V and J ends, which lost 1 base and 3 bases, there was a span of 10 bases. The DNA for the CDR3 is TGTGCCAGCAGTGAAGTTTTGGGGTATGGAAACACCATATATTTT. Protein product: CASSEVLGYGNTIYF.

The chain joins TRBV7-2 to TRBJ2-7, with 10 bases fitting TRBD2. CDR3 length: 15 residues. Germline lookup yields CDR1 SGHTA and CDR2 FQGNSA. Unmatched junction bases numbered 9, after V lost 3 bases and J lost 7 bases. CDR3 amino acids: CASSFNPSGGEEQYF. In nucleotides, the CDR3 is TGTGCCAGCAGCTTTAACCCTAGCGGGGGAGAGGAGCAGTACTTC.

The J gene is TRBJ2-1, the V gene TRBV10-1; D is perhaps TRBD2 (6 bases). The CDR3 is 14 amino acids. V dropped 6 bases and J dropped 10 bases, with 19 bases sitting between them. Germline loops: CDR1 WNHNN, CDR2 SYGVQD (reference sequence). The CDR3 loop is CASSAGLDLREQFF. DNA for the CDR3: TGCGCCAGCAGCGCGGGACTGGACCTCCGGGAGCAGTTCTTC.

This chain joins TRBV6-5 and TRBJ1-4; 7 bases align to TRBD1. Per the germline V gene, CDR1 is MNHEY and CDR2 is SVGAGI. Losses at the gene ends were 2 bases for V and 5 bases for J; bases not matched to a gene: 2. The length of the CDR3 is 14 residues. For the CDR3, the DNA is TGTGCCAGCAGTTACGACAGGGTCAATGAAAAACTGTTTTTT. This codes for CASSYDRVNEKLFF.

The chain has TRBV6-5 and TRBJ2-1; no clear D gene. Per the germline V gene, CDR1 is MNHEY and CDR2 is SVGAGI. The CDR3 runs 12 residues. V was trimmed by 8 bases and J by 5 bases, leaving 10 bases between them. The CDR3 nucleotides read TGTGCCAGCGGGCCTTCGGACAATGAGCAGTTCTTC. Translated: CASGPSDNEQFF.

The J gene is TRBJ1-3, the V gene TRBV18; no firm D call. Germline assignment: CDR1 KGHSH and CDR2 LQKENI. The CDR3 spans 15 residues. V shed 2 bases and J shed 3 bases, with 11 bases lying between them. The CDR3 DNA reads as TGTGCCAGCTCACCATCGGGTTCGAGTGGAAACACCATATATTTT. Amino acid sequence: CASSPSGSSGNTIYF.

The V and J genes are TRBV20-1 and TRBJ2-3, with D maybe TRBD2 (6 bases). Germline V gene data show CDR1 as DFQATT and CDR2 as SNEGSKA (reference sequence). The CDR3 sequence is 14 residues long. V shed 3 bases and J shed 3 bases, with 13 bases lying between them. The CDR3: CSASGTGPTDTQYF. CDR3 coding DNA: TGCAGTGCTAGTGGGACTGGACCAACAGATACGCAGTATTTT.

CDR3 region: CASSVLPGGGPKTQYF. CDR3 bases: TGTGCCAGCAGCGTACTCCCAGGGGGAGGGCCGAAGACCCAGTACTTC. This chain links TRBV9 with TRBJ2-5; either TRBD1 or TRBD2 may supply D (7 bases each). CDR1 SGDLS and CDR2 YYNGEE come from the germline V gene. V was clipped by 1 base and J by 6 bases, with 19 bases between them. This CDR3 spans 16 amino acids.

The gene calls are TRBV2 and TRBJ1-2; D is unclear. Trimming took off 2 bases at V and 8 bases at J, with 9 bases between the two ends. The CDR3 has 12 amino acids. Per the germline V gene, CDR1 is SNHLY and CDR2 is FYNNEI. In DNA, the CDR3 is TGTGCCAGCAGTGAAAGAACGGTAGGCTACACCTTC. The encoded protein is CASSERTVGYTF.

The CDR3 protein is CASSDSGLAAYNEQFF. The CDR3 nucleotides are TGTGCCAGCAGTGACTCGGGACTAGCGGCCTACAATGAGCAGTTCTTC. This chain links TRBV6-4 with TRBJ2-1, with 11 bases identical to TRBD2. The CDR3 runs 16 residues. CDR1 and CDR2 (germline): MRHNA, SNTAGT. The junction had 0 bases not matched to a gene; V was cut back by 0 bases and J by 2 bases.

The rearrangement uses TRBV4-3 and TRBJ2-7; TRBD1 might be the D (5 bases). The germline V gene has CDR1 LGHNA and CDR2 YSLEER. This CDR3 is 15 amino acids long. Trimming pared 0 bases from V and 5 bases from J, leaving 14 bases between. The CDR3 coding sequence is TGCGCCAGCAGCCAAGATACGGGCAGGGTTGACGAGCAGTACTTC. Its protein product is CASSQDTGRVDEQYF.

The CDR3: CASSLMGDNEQFF. For the CDR3, the DNA is TGTGCCAGCAGCTTAATGGGGGACAATGAGCAGTTCTTC. This chain uses TRBV11-3 with TRBJ2-1; D is perhaps TRBD1 or TRBD2 (5 bases each). CDR1 SGHNT and CDR2 YENEEA come from the germline V gene. The CDR3 length is 13 residues. V shed 2 bases and J shed 5 bases, with 7 bases lying between them.

V is TRBV27 and J is TRBJ1-6; D is unresolved. CDR3 size: 17 residues. Germline CDR1 reads MNHEY; CDR2 reads SMNVEV (reference sequence). With 6 bases removed from V and 0 bases from J, the gap between germline ends came to 15 bases. The CDR3 here is CASRYGESGSYNSPLHF. The DNA for the CDR3 is TGTGCCAGCAGATACGGGGAGTCGGGCTCCTATAATTCACCCCTCCACTTT.

This chain links TRBV6-5 with TRBJ2-3, with D maybe TRBD1 (5 bases). This CDR3 region has 13 residues. Between the trimmed V and J ends, which lost 5 bases and 9 bases, there was a span of 15 bases. Germline V gives CDR1 MNHEY, CDR2 SVGAGI. CDR3 DNA sequence: TGTGCCAGCAGTCCCCTAGACAGTACCACGCAGTATTTT. It translates to CASSPLDSTTQYF.

The CDR3 protein is CASSPPGEPGELFF. Written as DNA, the CDR3 is TGTGCCAGTAGTCCCCCCGGGGAGCCCGGGGAGCTGTTTTTT. The chain joins TRBV19 to TRBJ2-2; D possibly corresponds to TRBD2 (5 bases). V was cut by 5 bases and J by 6 bases, with 13 bases left in between. The CDR3 loop spans 14 amino acids. Germline assignment: CDR1 LNHDA and CDR2 SQIVND (reference sequence).